This TCR beta chain was sequenced for a study of T cells in AML relapse after transplant (dated 2019 in TCRdb). Turning to the overall study: In patients given allogeneic HSCT for myeloid malignancy, this retrospective study looked at bone marrow T cells, examining both their TCR repertoires and their inhibitory receptor expression. TCR sequencing of unsorted bone marrow included three healthy donors, three patients in long-term complete remission, and three patients who were relapsing after HSCT. The research as a whole found: Transplanted patients showed skewed bone marrow repertoires regardless of outcome: the top 10 alpha clonotypes reached around 36% (remission) and nearly 40% (relapse) versus 20% to 25% in healthy donors. The TCR repertoire comparisons were based on very few samples, with only a few individuals in each group for unsorted bone marrow.

For comparisons with patients, the control group was bone marrow taken from healthy donors. Taking its sample share into account, this clonotype is medium-sized (0.01 to 0.1%). Its antigen is not yet known. Base qualities are not recorded, but no much larger clone differs from it by a single base. Libraries were constructed by PCR. A modified RACE PCR protocol, rather than multiplex PCR, was used to amplify TCR alpha and beta chains from RNA. Libraries were sequenced on an Illumina MiSeq, and raw reads were demultiplexed according to sample-specific barcode combinations. In the original analysis: TCR clonotypes were identified from the sequencing reads using MiXCR software. Using fastp at Q25 and MiXCR, TCRdb reprocessed the public reads and kept productive beta chains. Each CDR3 protein appears once, grouped with its most common genes and DNA. What appears here as the V and J calls and clone size reflects TCRdb's work, not the paper's. This sample is represented by 1,000 or so distinct CDR3 sequences; roughly 19% of them were singletons. Clones ranked in the top ten supply around 6.7% of the sample.

V is cut by 0 bases and J by 2 bases, and the space between the germline ends is 9 bases. Its CDR3 holds 16 amino acids, cysteine through phenylalanine. Only CDR3 DNA remains: 48 bases, in frame from the first base. CDR1 and CDR2 were assigned from the germline V gene as SGHRS and YFSETQ. The receptor was derived from a human donor in good health. The V and J genes are TRBV5-1 and TRBJ2-6; 6 matching bases give a weak D call of TRBD1. The specimen was bone marrow. The CDR3 reads as follows: CASSLEAGAGANVLTF. The nucleotides read TGCGCCAGCAGCTTGGAGGCAGGGGCTGGGGCCAACGTCCTGACTTTC. Full variable domain (CDR3 extended with the reference TRBV5-1 and TRBJ2-6 proteins): KAGVTQTPRYLIKTRGQQVTLSCSPISGHRSVSWYQQTPGQGLQFLFEYFSETQRNKGNFPGRFSGRQFSNSRSEMNVSTLELGDSALYLCASSLEAGAGANVLTFGAGSRLTVL.